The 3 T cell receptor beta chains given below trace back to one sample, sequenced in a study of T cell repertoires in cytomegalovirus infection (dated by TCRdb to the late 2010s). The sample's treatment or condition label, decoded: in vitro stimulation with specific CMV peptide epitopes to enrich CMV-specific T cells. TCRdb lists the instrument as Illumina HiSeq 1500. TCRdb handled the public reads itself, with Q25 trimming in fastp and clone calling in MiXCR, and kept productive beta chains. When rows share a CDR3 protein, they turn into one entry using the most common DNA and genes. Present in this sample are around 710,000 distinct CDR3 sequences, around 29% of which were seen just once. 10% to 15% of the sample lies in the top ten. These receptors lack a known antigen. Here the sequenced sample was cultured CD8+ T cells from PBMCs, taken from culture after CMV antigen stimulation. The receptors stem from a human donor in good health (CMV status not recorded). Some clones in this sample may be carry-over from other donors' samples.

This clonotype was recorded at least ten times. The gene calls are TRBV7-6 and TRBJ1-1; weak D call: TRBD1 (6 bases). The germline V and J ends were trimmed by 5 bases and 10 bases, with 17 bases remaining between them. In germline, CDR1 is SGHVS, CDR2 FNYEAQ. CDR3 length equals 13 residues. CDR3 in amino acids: CASSPRGGPGAFF. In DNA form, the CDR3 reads TGTGCCAGCAGCCCTCGCGGGGGGCCTGGAGCTTTCTTT.

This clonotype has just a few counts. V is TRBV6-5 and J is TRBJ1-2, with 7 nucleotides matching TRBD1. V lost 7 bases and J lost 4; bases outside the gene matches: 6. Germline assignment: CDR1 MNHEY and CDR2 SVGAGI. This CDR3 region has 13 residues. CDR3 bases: TGTGCCAGCACCCTACAGGGGAGCTATGGCTACACCTTC. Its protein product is CASTLQGSYGYTF.

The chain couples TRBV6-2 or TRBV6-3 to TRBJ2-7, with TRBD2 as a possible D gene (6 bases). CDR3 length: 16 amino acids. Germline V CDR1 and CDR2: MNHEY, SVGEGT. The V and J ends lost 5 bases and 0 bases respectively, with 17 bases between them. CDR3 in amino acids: CASSTLGTHNSYEQYV. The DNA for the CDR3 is TGTGCCAGCAGTACCCTAGGGACTCATAACTCCTACGAGCAGTACGTC.